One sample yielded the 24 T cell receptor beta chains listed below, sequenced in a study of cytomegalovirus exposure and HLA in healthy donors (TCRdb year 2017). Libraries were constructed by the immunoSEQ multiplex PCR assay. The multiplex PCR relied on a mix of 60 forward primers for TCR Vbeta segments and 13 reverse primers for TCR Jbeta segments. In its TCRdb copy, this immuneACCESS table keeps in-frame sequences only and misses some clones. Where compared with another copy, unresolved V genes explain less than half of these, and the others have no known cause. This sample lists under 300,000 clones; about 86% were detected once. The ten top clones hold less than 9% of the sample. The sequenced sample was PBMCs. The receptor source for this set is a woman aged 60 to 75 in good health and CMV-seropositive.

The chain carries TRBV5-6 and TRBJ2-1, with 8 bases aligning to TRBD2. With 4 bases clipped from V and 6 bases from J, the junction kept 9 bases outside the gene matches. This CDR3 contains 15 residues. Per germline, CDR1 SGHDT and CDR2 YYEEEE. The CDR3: CASSPDGGRSNEQFF. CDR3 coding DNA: TGTGCCAGCAGCCCCGACGGCGGGAGGTCCAATGAGCAGTTCTTC.

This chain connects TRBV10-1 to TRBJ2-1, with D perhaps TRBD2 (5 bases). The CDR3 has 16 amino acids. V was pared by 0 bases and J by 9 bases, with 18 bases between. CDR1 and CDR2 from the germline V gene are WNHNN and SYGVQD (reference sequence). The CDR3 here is CASSESTRAGAFEQFF. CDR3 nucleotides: TGCGCCAGCAGTGAGTCGACGAGGGCCGGTGCCTTTGAGCAGTTCTTC.

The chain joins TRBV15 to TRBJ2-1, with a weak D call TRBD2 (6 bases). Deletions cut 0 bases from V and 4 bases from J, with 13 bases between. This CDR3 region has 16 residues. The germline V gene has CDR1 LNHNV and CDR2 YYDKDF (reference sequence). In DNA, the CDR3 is TGTGCCACCAGCAGAGAGTGGAGGGAGATATACAATGAGCAGTTCTTC. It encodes CATSREWREIYNEQFF.

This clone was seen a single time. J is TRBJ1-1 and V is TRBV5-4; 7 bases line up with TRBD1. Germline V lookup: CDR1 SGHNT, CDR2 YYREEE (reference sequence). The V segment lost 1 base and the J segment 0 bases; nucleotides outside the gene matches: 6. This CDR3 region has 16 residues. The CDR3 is CASSLNRGGMNTEAFF. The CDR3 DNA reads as TGTGCCAGCAGCTTGAACAGGGGTGGCATGAACACTGAAGCTTTCTTT.

The DNA for the CDR3 is TGTGCCAGCAGCGCCCAGGCAGTGAACACTGAAGCTTTCTTT. Translated, it gives CASSAQAVNTEAFF. V usage is TRBV9 and J usage is TRBJ1-1; D gene ambiguous. V lost 3 bases to trimming and J lost 0 bases, with 9 bases between them. The CDR3 is made up of 14 amino acids. Germline CDR1 reads SGDLS; CDR2 reads YYNGEE. Looking up the rest from reference TRBV9 and TRBJ1-1 gives the full variable domain: DSGVTQTPKHLITATGQRVTLRCSPRSGDLSVYWYQQSLDQGLQFLIQYYNGEERAKGNILERFSAQQFPDLHSELNLSSLELGDSALYFCASSAQAVNTEAFFGQGTRLTVV.

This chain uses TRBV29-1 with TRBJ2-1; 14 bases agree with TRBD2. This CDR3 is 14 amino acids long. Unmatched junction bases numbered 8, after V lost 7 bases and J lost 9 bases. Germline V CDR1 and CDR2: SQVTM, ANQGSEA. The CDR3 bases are TGCAGCGCAGATGGGACTAGCGGGAGACTTGAGCAGTTCTTC. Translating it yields CSADGTSGRLEQFF.

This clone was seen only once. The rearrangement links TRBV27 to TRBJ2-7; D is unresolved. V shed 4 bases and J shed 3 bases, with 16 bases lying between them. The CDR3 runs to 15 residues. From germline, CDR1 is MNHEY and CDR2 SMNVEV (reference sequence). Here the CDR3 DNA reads TGTGCCAGCAGTTACAAGACTGCAAAAAACTACGAGCAGTACTTC. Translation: CASSYKTAKNYEQYF.

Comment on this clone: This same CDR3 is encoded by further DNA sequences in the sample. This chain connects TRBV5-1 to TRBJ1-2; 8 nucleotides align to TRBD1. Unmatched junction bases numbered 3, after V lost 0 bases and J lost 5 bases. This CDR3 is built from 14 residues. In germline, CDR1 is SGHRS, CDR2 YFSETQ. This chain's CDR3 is CASSLEQGGYGYTF. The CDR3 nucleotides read TGCGCCAGCAGCTTGGAACAGGGGGGTTATGGCTACACCTTC.

CDR3 nucleotide sequence: TGTGCCAGCAGCCCACAGGGACAGGGTGGCACTGAAGCTTTCTTT. Amino acid sequence: CASSPQGQGGTEAFF. This rearrangement joins TRBV7-7 to TRBJ1-1; 9 nucleotides agree with TRBD1. Trimming at V came to 5 bases and at J to 4 bases, leaving 8 bases not matched to a gene. The V gene's germline CDR1 is SSHAT and CDR2 FNYEAQ (reference sequence). The CDR3 has 15 residues.

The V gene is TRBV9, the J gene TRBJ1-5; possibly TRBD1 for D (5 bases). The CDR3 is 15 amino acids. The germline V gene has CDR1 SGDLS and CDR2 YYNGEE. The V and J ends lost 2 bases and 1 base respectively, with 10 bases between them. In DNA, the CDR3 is TGTGCCAGCAGCGTTGGGGGGTTGAGCAATCAGCCCCAGCATTTT. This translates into CASSVGGLSNQPQHF. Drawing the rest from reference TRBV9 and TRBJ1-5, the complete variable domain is DSGVTQTPKHLITATGQRVTLRCSPRSGDLSVYWYQQSLDQGLQFLIQYYNGEERAKGNILERFSAQQFPDLHSELNLSSLELGDSALYFCASSVGGLSNQPQHFGDGTRLSIL.

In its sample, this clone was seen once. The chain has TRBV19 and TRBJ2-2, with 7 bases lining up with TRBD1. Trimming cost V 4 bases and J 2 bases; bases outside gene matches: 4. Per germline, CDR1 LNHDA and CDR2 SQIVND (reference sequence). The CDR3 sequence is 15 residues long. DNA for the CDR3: TGTGCCAGTAGTACCTGGGACAGAAACACCGGGGAGCTGTTTTTT. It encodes CASSTWDRNTGELFF.

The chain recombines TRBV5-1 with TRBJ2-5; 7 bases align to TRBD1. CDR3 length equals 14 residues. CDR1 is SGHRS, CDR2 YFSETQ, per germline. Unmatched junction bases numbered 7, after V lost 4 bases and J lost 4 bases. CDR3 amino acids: CASSAGTVGETQYF. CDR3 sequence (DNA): TGCGCCAGCAGCGCCGGGACAGTCGGAGAGACCCAGTACTTC.

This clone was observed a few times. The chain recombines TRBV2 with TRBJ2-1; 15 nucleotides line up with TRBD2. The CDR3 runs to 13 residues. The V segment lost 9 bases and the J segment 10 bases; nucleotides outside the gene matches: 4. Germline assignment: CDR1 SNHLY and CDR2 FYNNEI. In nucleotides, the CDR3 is TGTGCCAGTAGGACTAGCGGGAGGGGCGAGCAGTTCTTC. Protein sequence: CASRTSGRGEQFF.

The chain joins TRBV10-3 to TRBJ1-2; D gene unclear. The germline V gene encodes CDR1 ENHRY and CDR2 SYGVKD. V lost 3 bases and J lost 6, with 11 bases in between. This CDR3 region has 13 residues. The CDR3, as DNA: TGTGCCATCAGTGACGGGGTAAACGATGGCTACACCTTC. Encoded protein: CAISDGVNDGYTF.

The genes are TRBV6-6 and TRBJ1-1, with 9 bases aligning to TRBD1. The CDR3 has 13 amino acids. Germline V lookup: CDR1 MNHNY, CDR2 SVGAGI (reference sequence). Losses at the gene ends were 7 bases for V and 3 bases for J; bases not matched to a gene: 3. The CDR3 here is CASTRTGDTEAFF. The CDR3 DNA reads TGTGCCAGCACCCGGACAGGGGACACTGAAGCTTTCTTT.

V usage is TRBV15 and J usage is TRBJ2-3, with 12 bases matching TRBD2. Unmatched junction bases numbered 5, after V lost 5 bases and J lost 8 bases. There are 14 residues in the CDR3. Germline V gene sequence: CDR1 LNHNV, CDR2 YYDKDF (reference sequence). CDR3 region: CATSPSGRGSTQYF. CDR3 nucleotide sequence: TGTGCCACCAGCCCTAGCGGGAGGGGGTCTACGCAGTATTTT. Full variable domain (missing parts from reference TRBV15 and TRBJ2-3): DAMVIQNPRYQVTQFGKPVTLSCSQTLNHNVMYWYQQKSSQAPKLLFHYYDKDFNNEADTPDNFQSRRPNTSFCFLDIRSPGLGDTAMYLCATSPSGRGSTQYFGPGTRLTVL.

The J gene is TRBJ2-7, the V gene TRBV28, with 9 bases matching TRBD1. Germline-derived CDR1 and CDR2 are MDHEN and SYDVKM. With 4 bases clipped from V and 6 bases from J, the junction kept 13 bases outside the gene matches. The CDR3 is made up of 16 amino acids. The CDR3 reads CASSWYLGQGIGEQYF. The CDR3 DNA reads TGTGCCAGCAGTTGGTACCTGGGACAGGGAATTGGCGAGCAGTACTTC.

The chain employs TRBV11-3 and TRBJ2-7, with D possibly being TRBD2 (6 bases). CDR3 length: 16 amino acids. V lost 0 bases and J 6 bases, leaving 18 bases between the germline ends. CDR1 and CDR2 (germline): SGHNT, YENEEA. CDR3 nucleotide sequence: TGTGCCAGCAGCTTAGAAAGGCGGGACCAAAAGGGCGAGCAGTACTTC. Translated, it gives CASSLERRDQKGEQYF.

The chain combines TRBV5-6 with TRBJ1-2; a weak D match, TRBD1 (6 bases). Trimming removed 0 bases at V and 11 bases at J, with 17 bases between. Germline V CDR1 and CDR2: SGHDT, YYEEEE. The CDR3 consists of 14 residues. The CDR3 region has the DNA TGTGCCAGCAGCTTGGGGGGAATGGAAAGGGGGTACACCTTC. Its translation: CASSLGGMERGYTF.

CDR3 bases: TGTGCCAGCAGCTTAGTTTATGAGACCCAGTACTTC. Protein sequence: CASSLVYETQYF. The chain combines TRBV7-9 with TRBJ2-5; D is ambiguous. The CDR3 is made up of 12 amino acids. Germline V gene sequence: CDR1 SEHNR, CDR2 FQNEAQ (reference sequence). V lost 1 base, J lost 5 bases, and 5 bases lay in between.

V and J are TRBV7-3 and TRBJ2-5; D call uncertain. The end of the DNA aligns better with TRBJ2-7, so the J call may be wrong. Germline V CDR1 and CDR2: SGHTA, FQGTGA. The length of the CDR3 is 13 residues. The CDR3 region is CASSLKPLSEQYF. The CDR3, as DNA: TGTGCCAGCAGCTTAAAACCCCTGAGCGAGCAGTACTTC.

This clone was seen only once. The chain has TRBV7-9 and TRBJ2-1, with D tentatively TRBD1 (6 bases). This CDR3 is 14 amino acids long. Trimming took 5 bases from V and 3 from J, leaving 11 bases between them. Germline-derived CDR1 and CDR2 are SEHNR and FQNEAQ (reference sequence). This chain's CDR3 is CASSPRDNYNEQFF. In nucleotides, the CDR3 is TGTGCCAGCAGCCCCCGGGACAACTACAATGAGCAGTTCTTC.

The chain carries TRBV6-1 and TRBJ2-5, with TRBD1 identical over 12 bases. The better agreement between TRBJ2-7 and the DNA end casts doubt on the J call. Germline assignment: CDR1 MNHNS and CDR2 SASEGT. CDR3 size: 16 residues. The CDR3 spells CASSETPGQGANEQYF. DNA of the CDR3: TGTGCCAGCAGTGAAACCCCGGGACAGGGGGCTAACGAGCAGTACTTC.

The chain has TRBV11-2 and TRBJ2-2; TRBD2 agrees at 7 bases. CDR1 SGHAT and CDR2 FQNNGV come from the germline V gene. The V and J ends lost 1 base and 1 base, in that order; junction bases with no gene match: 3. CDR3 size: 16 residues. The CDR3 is CASSLVSGLNTGELFF. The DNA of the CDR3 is TGTGCCAGCAGCTTAGTTAGCGGGTTGAACACCGGGGAGCTGTTTTTT.